Listed here are 20 T cell receptor beta chains from one sample, sequenced in a study of low-dose radiotherapy and immunotherapy resistance in tumors. Alpha and beta chains were covered, as first-strand cDNA relied on TRAV- and TRBV-specific primers. Amplification, which lasted 20 PCR cycles, used a constant-region primer and V-primer adapter to amplify TCRs. Each CDR3 protein is one row after TCRdb ran MiXCR on the reads. Among around 13,000 distinct CDR3 sequences listed, approximately 68% were seen once. These receptors originate from a human donor with advanced metastatic prostate, ovarian, gallbladder or colorectal cancer (not recorded which). This table probably holds off-target reads from a library built for another chain.

This chain links TRBV6-8 with TRBJ1-1; D is undetermined. Germline assignment: CDR1 MNHGY and CDR2 SAAAGT. The ends were cut back, 2 bases at V and 4 bases at J, with 26 bases in the middle. This CDR3 has 19 residues. CDR3 nucleotides: TGTGCCAGCAGTTACCGGATACCTGGTACAAGGTGGAGCGGCACTGAAGCTTTCTTT. This gives the protein CASSYRIPGTRWSGTEAFF.

The chain employs TRBV5-1 and TRBJ2-2, with D possibly matching TRBD2 (5 bases). V lost 0 bases and J 6 bases, leaving 12 bases between the germline ends. This CDR3 has 15 amino acids. The V gene's germline CDR1 is SGHRS and CDR2 YFSETQ. CDR3 residues: CASSLARGFAGELFF. The CDR3 DNA sequence: TGCGCCAGCAGCTTGGCTCGGGGTTTTGCCGGGGAGCTGTTTTTT.

This chain uses TRBV6-2 or TRBV6-3 with TRBJ2-3; TRBD2 might be the D (5 bases). Germline values: CDR1 MNHEY, CDR2 SVGEGT. V lost 6 bases and J lost 7, with 14 bases in between. This CDR3 is 13 amino acids long. The CDR3 reads CASRPLVSHTQYF. The DNA of the CDR3 is TGTGCCAGCAGACCACTAGTATCTCATACGCAGTATTTT.

This clonotype has just a few counts. The rearrangement uses TRBV7-2 and TRBJ2-6, with D perhaps matching TRBD1 (6 bases). CDR3 length: 15 residues. Germline V gene sequence: CDR1 SGHTA, CDR2 FQGNSA. V lost 3 bases and J 0 bases, leaving 6 bases between the germline ends. This chain's CDR3 is CASSLDSSGANVLTF. CDR3 sequence (DNA): TGTGCCAGCAGCTTGGACAGCTCTGGGGCCAACGTCCTGACTTTC. The full variable domain, completed using reference TRBV7-2 and TRBJ2-6, is GAGVSQSPSNKVTEKGKDVELRCDPISGHTALYWYRQSLGQGLEFLIYFQGNSAPDKSGLPSDRFSAERTGGSVSTLTIQRTQQEDSAVYLCASSLDSSGANVLTFGAGSRLTVL.

The rearrangement uses TRBV7-3 and TRBJ2-2, with 12 bases aligning to TRBD2. CDR3 length equals 16 residues. V was pared by 1 base and J by 4 bases, with 1 base of the junction left unmatched. The germline gives CDR1 SGHTA, CDR2 FQGTGA. The CDR3 DNA sequence: TGTGCCAGCAGCTTAAGACTAGCGGGGGCCACCGGGGAGCTGTTTTTT. Encoded protein: CASSLRLAGATGELFF.

This clonotype occurred once. The chain is built from TRBV27 and TRBJ1-4, with 7 bases fitting TRBD1. V trimming: 6 bases; J trimming: 8 bases; junction bases outside the gene matches: 6. The CDR3 contains 13 residues. CDR1 is MNHEY, CDR2 SMNVEV, per germline (reference sequence). The CDR3 DNA is TGTGCCAGCAGACTGACAGGGCAAGAAAAACTGTTTTTT. It yields the protein CASRLTGQEKLFF.

CDR3 coding DNA: TGTGCCAGCAGTGAGGAGCGGGGGGGCAATGAGCAGTTCTTC. Protein product: CASSEERGGNEQFF. The gene calls are TRBV2 and TRBJ2-1; 10 positions agree with TRBD2. This CDR3 is 14 amino acids long. The germline V gene encodes CDR1 SNHLY and CDR2 FYNNEI. The V and J ends lost 3 bases and 6 bases, in that order; junction bases with no gene match: 2. The variable domain in full, completed from reference TRBV2 and TRBJ2-1, reads EPEVTQTPSHQVTQMGQEVILRCVPISNHLYFYWYRQILGQKVEFLVSFYNNEISEKSEIFDDQFSVERPDGSNFTLKIRSTKLEDSAMYFCASSEERGGNEQFFGPGTRLTVL.

This sequence joins TRBV5-1 and TRBJ2-7, with D uncertain. Germline V lookup: CDR1 SGHRS, CDR2 YFSETQ. Between the trimmed V and J ends, which lost 1 base and 2 bases, there was a span of 13 bases. CDR3 length: 15 amino acids. The CDR3 is CASSLWAGDTYEQYF. Here the CDR3 DNA reads TGCGCCAGCAGCTTGTGGGCAGGAGACACCTACGAGCAGTACTTC. Combining the CDR3 with reference TRBV5-1 and TRBJ2-7 gives the whole variable domain KAGVTQTPRYLIKTRGQQVTLSCSPISGHRSVSWYQQTPGQGLQFLFEYFSETQRNKGNFPGRFSGRQFSNSRSEMNVSTLELGDSALYLCASSLWAGDTYEQYFGPGTRLTVT.

The chain couples TRBV9 to TRBJ2-3; D may be TRBD1 or TRBD2 (6 bases each). CDR3 length: 14 amino acids. Germline CDR1 SGDLS, CDR2 YYNGEE. Between the trimmed V and J ends, which lost 3 bases and 3 bases, there was a span of 11 bases. The CDR3 loop is CASSAQGGTDTQYF. CDR3 coding DNA: TGTGCCAGCAGCGCACAGGGAGGTACAGATACGCAGTATTTT. The whole variable domain, filled in from reference TRBV9 and TRBJ2-3, reads DSGVTQTPKHLITATGQRVTLRCSPRSGDLSVYWYQQSLDQGLQFLIQYYNGEERAKGNILERFSAQQFPDLHSELNLSSLELGDSALYFCASSAQGGTDTQYFGPGTRLTVL.

The CDR3 spells CATSDPRTDTQYF. As DNA, the CDR3 is TGTGCCACCAGTGACCCGAGAACAGATACGCAGTATTTT. V gene TRBV24-1 combines with J gene TRBJ2-3; D call uncertain. V was cut by 4 bases and J by 3 bases, with 7 bases left in between. The germline gives CDR1 KGHDR, CDR2 SFDVKD. This CDR3 contains 13 residues.

In DNA form, the CDR3 reads TGTGCCAGTTGTTTGATAAACACCGGGGAGCTGTTTTTT. This translates into CASCLINTGELFF. The V call is TRBV19, the J call TRBJ2-2; D gene unclear. Per the germline V gene, CDR1 is LNHDA and CDR2 is SQIVND (reference sequence). The V end was cut by 8 bases, the J end by 2 bases, with 9 bases between. This CDR3 contains 13 residues.

This clonotype showed up just once. The gene calls are TRBV5-1 and TRBJ2-7, with 13 bases aligning to TRBD2. Germline V gene data show CDR1 as SGHRS and CDR2 as YFSETQ. The CDR3 runs to 16 residues. With 1 base clipped from V and 4 bases from J, the junction kept 5 bases outside the gene matches. The CDR3 loop is CASSLPTSGGAYEQYF. The CDR3 DNA is TGCGCCAGCAGCTTGCCCACTAGCGGGGGGGCATACGAGCAGTACTTC.

The V call is TRBV27, the J call TRBJ2-3; possible D gene TRBD2, 5 bases. With 3 bases removed from V and 3 bases from J, the gap between germline ends came to 10 bases. CDR3 length: 14 amino acids. Germline CDR1 MNHEY, CDR2 SMNVEV (reference sequence). CDR3 sequence: CASSFTSVTDTQYF. The CDR3, as DNA: TGTGCCAGCAGTTTTACTAGTGTAACAGATACGCAGTATTTT.

This clonotype came up a few times. The DNA for the CDR3 is TGTGCCAGCAGCTTTAGCAGGGCTGGCTACACCTTC. Translating it yields CASSFSRAGYTF. This chain links TRBV5-6 with TRBJ1-2, with a weak D call TRBD1 (5 bases). There are 12 residues in the CDR3. CDR1 and CDR2 from the germline V gene are SGHDT and YYEEEE. The V end lost 2 bases, the J end lost 7 bases, and 9 bases lay between the germline ends.

Remarks on this clonotype: Germline and junction disagree at one end, which may indicate a read error. As DNA, the CDR3 is TGTGCCAGCAGCTCCGGGGGACGCCTCTCTGGGGCCAACGTCCTGACTTTC. It translates to CASSSGGRLSGANVLTF. The genes are TRBV5-3 and TRBJ2-6, with a weak D call TRBD2 (6 bases). TRBV5-3 is labeled an ORF, and its function is uncertain. This CDR3 has 17 amino acids.

The CDR3 DNA reads as TGCGCCAGCAGCTCAACAGGGGCCACTGAAGCTTTCTTT. It encodes CASSSTGATEAFF. The chain uses TRBV5-1 and TRBJ1-1; TRBD1 matches 7 bases. CDR1 is SGHRS and CDR2 is YFSETQ in the germline V gene. This CDR3 has 13 residues. The ends lost 3 bases at V and 4 bases at J; junction bases unmatched: 3. Together with reference TRBV5-1 and TRBJ1-1, the CDR3 gives the full variable domain: KAGVTQTPRYLIKTRGQQVTLSCSPISGHRSVSWYQQTPGQGLQFLFEYFSETQRNKGNFPGRFSGRQFSNSRSEMNVSTLELGDSALYLCASSSTGATEAFFGQGTRLTVV.

The chain has TRBV6-5 and TRBJ2-3; D not certain. This CDR3 spans 11 amino acids. V lost 2 bases to trimming and J lost 5 bases, with 2 bases between them. The germline CDR1 and CDR2 sequences are MNHEY and SVGAGI. The CDR3 bases are TGTGCCAGCAGTTACCGAGATACGCAGTATTTT. Its translation: CASSYRDTQYF.

The chain combines TRBV9 with TRBJ2-3; 8 bases line up with TRBD2. J was trimmed by 2 bases and V by 4 bases; bases with no gene match: 9. The germline V gene has CDR1 SGDLS and CDR2 YYNGEE. The length of the CDR3 is 16 residues. CDR3 region: CASSPGLALVTDTQYF. The CDR3 DNA reads as TGTGCCAGCAGCCCCGGACTAGCCCTCGTCACAGATACGCAGTATTTT.

The chain joins TRBV12-3 or TRBV12-4 to TRBJ1-1; D is possibly TRBD1 (5 bases). The V end lost 3 bases, the J end lost 4 bases, and 9 bases lay between the germline ends. This CDR3 has 13 amino acids. CDR3 nucleotides: TGTGCCAGCAGTTTTGGCAGGGTCACTGAAGCTTTCTTT. Its translation: CASSFGRVTEAFF.

By share, this clonotype ranks as medium-sized. The rearrangement links TRBV3-1 to TRBJ1-2; D is uncertain. Germline V gene sequence: CDR1 LGHDT, CDR2 YNNKEL (reference sequence). The CDR3 length is 14 residues. The germline V and J ends were trimmed by 0 bases and 8 bases, with 13 bases remaining between them. CDR3 sequence reads: CASSQEGYTDGYTF. CDR3 bases: TGTGCCAGCAGCCAAGAGGGGTACACGGACGGCTACACCTTC.